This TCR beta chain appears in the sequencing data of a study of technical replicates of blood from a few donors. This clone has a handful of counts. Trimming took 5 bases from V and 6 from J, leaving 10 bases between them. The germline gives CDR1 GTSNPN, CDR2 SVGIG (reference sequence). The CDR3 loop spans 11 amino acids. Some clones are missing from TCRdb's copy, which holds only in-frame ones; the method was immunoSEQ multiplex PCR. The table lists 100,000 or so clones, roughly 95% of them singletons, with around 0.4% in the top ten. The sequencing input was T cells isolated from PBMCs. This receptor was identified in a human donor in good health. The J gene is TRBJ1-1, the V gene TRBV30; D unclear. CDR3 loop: CAWAKEAEAFF. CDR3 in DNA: TGTGCCTGGGCCAAGGAGGCTGAAGCTTTCTTT. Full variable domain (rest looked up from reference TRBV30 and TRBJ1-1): SQTIHQWPATLVQPVGSPLSLECTVEGTSNPNLYWYRQAAGRGLQLLFYSVGIGQISSEVPQNLSASRPQDRQFILSSKKLLLSDSGFYLCAWAKEAEAFFGQGTRLTVV.